A single sample gave rise to the 27 T cell receptor beta chains below, sequenced in a study of blood T cell repertoires in COVID-19 (dated by TCRdb to the early 2020s). Library construction relied on the immunoSEQ multiplex PCR assay. Imported from immuneACCESS, the table was reduced by TCRdb to in-frame sequences with V and J called. These copies leave out some clones; in studies compared against another copy, an unresolved V gene accounts for under half, and the cause of the remainder is not known. The sample table holds more than 200,000 clones, of which 70% to 90% were seen once. Approximately 0.7% of the sample is held by the ten biggest clonotypes. Sequenced sample: peripheral blood. Source of these receptors: a human donor in a cohort sampled during active COVID-19.

This clone was seen a single time. The sample holds other DNA sequences that translate to the same CDR3. V gene TRBV27 combines with J gene TRBJ2-7; D is possibly TRBD1 (5 bases). This CDR3 region has 13 residues. With 8 bases removed from V and 0 bases from J, the gap between germline ends came to 11 bases. In germline, CDR1 is MNHEY, CDR2 SMNVEV (reference sequence). The CDR3 region is CASRPGRSYEQYF. The CDR3 DNA sequence: TGTGCCAGCCGTCCAGGGCGCTCCTACGAGCAGTACTTC.

The chain links TRBV7-9 to TRBJ1-2; 7 bases align to TRBD1. CDR1 and CDR2 from the germline V gene are SEHNR and FQNEAQ (reference sequence). This CDR3 comprises 14 residues. After removal of 5 bases from V and 2 bases from J, the junction contained 5 bases not matched to a gene. The CDR3 bases are TGTGCCAGCAGCCCCACGGGACAGAACTATGGCTACACCTTC. Its protein is CASSPTGQNYGYTF.

The V gene is TRBV6-5, the J gene TRBJ2-1; the D is unclear. Trimming removed 2 bases from V and 12 bases from J, with 14 bases in between. The length of the CDR3 is 13 residues. Looked up from germline, CDR1 is MNHEY and CDR2 is SVGAGI. This CDR3 reads CASSYGPQAWQFF. CDR3 bases: TGTGCCAGCAGTTACGGGCCCCAGGCCTGGCAGTTCTTC.

The chain recombines TRBV6-5 with TRBJ1-2; D is possibly TRBD1 (5 bases). The V end lost 6 bases, the J end lost 6 bases, and 17 bases lay between the germline ends. The CDR3 sequence is 14 residues long. Germline V lookup: CDR1 MNHEY, CDR2 SVGAGI. CDR3 amino acids: CASSAPQGFDGYTF. The CDR3 DNA is TGTGCCAGCAGCGCCCCGCAGGGATTCGATGGCTACACCTTC.

The V call is TRBV7-2, the J call TRBJ1-2; D gene uncertain. Germline CDR1 SGHTA, CDR2 FQGNSA. The CDR3 is 13 amino acids. Trimming cost V 5 bases and J 7 bases, with 14 bases left between them. This CDR3 reads CASSAAQRGGYTF. In nucleotides, the CDR3 is TGTGCCAGCAGCGCAGCCCAACGGGGTGGCTACACCTTC.

This clone was seen just once. The J gene is TRBJ2-1, the V gene TRBV5-4; D gene uncertain. V was shortened by 2 bases and J by 5 bases, with 8 bases between the two germline ends. Germline V CDR1 and CDR2: SGHNT, YYREEE (reference sequence). The CDR3 runs to 13 residues. This CDR3 reads CASSFPRDNEQFF. The CDR3 DNA reads as TGTGCCAGCAGCTTCCCAAGAGACAATGAGCAGTTCTTC.

This clone was recorded only once. The chain carries TRBV25-1 and TRBJ1-6, with 10 bases identical to TRBD1. Germline V lookup: CDR1 MGHDK, CDR2 SYGVNS. The CDR3 consists of 15 residues. The V gene end was trimmed by 2 bases and the J gene end by 11 bases; junction bases not matched to a gene: 6. CDR3 protein: CASSETGQGLAPLHF. In nucleotides, the CDR3 is TGTGCCAGCAGTGAAACGGGACAGGGGCTGGCACCCCTCCACTTT. Using reference TRBV25-1 and TRBJ1-6 for the parts outside the CDR3, the full variable domain is EADIYQTPRYLVIGTGKKITLECSQTMGHDKMYWYQQDPGMELHLIHYSYGVNSTEKGDLSSESTVSRIRTEHFPLTLESARPSHTSQYLCASSETGQGLAPLHFGNGTRLTVT.

The chain combines TRBV7-9 with TRBJ2-7; TRBD1 matches 9 bases. In germline, CDR1 is SEHNR, CDR2 FQNEAQ (reference sequence). V was clipped by 3 bases and J by 5 bases; unmatched bases: 5. This CDR3 region has 14 residues. The CDR3 spells CASSFPGQGNEQYF. In DNA, the CDR3 is TGTGCCAGCAGCTTCCCGGGACAGGGTAACGAGCAGTACTTC.

A word on this clone: The junction departs from the called germline gene at one end, perhaps through a read error. The chain couples TRBV7-7 to TRBJ2-7; 11 positions agree with TRBD1. This CDR3 contains 16 residues. Germline assignment: CDR1 SSHAT and CDR2 FNYEAQ (reference sequence). The CDR3 DNA follows: TGTGCTAGCAGCTTCGGTCTAGGACAGGGGGCGAACGAGCAGTACTTC. This codes for CASSFGLGQGANEQYF.

This chain links TRBV4-3 with TRBJ1-6; TRBD1 is a possible D gene (5 bases). Trimming pared 1 base from V and 10 bases from J, leaving 23 bases between. Germline-derived CDR1 and CDR2 are LGHNA and YSLEER. The CDR3 extends over 18 amino acids. CDR3 coding DNA: TGCGCCAGCAGCCAAGCGGGTCGCTGGGGGGATCGTTACTCACCCCTCCACTTT. The encoded protein is CASSQAGRWGDRYSPLHF.

The chain links TRBV4-1 to TRBJ2-3; 10 nucleotides line up with TRBD2. V was clipped by 4 bases and J by 0 bases; unmatched bases: 4. The germline V gene encodes CDR1 MGHRA and CDR2 YSYEKL. The CDR3 is 16 residues long. CDR3 nucleotides: TGCGCCAGCAGCCGAGTAGCGGGGGGAAGCACAGATACGCAGTATTTT. As protein: CASSRVAGGSTDTQYF.

The CDR3 bases are TGTGCCAGGACAGGGATTTATAGCAATCAGCCCCAGCATTTT. Encoded protein: CARTGIYSNQPQHF. The chain uses TRBV19 and TRBJ1-5, with 7 bases aligning to TRBD1. The CDR3 is 14 residues long. The V gene end was trimmed by 9 bases and the J gene end by 0 bases; junction bases not matched to a gene: 5. Germline V CDR1 and CDR2: LNHDA, SQIVND (reference sequence).

The V gene is TRBV29-1, the J gene TRBJ2-1; 9 bases fit TRBD2. There are 14 residues in the CDR3. CDR1 and CDR2 from the germline V gene are SQVTM and ANQGSEA. The V segment lost 4 bases and the J segment 7 bases; nucleotides outside the gene matches: 8. CDR3 bases: TGCAGCGTTGTGCGCGGGGGGGCATGGAATGAGCAGTTCTTC. As protein: CSVVRGGAWNEQFF.

This clone has a handful of counts. The chain joins TRBV30 to TRBJ2-7; D is unclear. Trimming cost V 2 bases and J 3 bases, with 5 bases left between them. Looked up from germline, CDR1 is GTSNPN and CDR2 is SVGIG (reference sequence). CDR3 length: 11 residues. CDR3 sequence reads: CAWSSLYEQYF. CDR3 in DNA: TGTGCCTGGAGTTCCCTCTACGAGCAGTACTTC.

CDR3 sequence reads: CASSNHRGHKPYEQYF. The CDR3 bases are TGTGCCAGCAGTAATCACAGGGGGCATAAACCGTACGAGCAGTACTTC. The chain combines TRBV6-6 with TRBJ2-7, with 9 bases that match TRBD1. With V trimmed by 5 bases and J by 4 bases, 12 bases remained unmatched. CDR1 MNHNY and CDR2 SVGAGI come from the germline V gene (reference sequence). The CDR3 is 16 residues long.

The rearrangement uses TRBV6-4 and TRBJ1-3, with D maybe TRBD1 (6 bases). The CDR3 covers 19 residues. The V gene lost 2 bases and the J gene lost 0 bases, with 20 bases spanning the gap. The germline V gene encodes CDR1 MRHNA and CDR2 SNTAGT. Here the CDR3 reads CASSDGKPGQKSSGNTIYF. The CDR3, as DNA: TGTGCCAGCAGTGACGGAAAGCCGGGACAAAAGAGCTCTGGAAACACCATATATTTT.

Written as DNA, the CDR3 is TGTGCCTGGAGCATAGGGGTACGCTACGAGCAGTACTTC. Residues: CAWSIGVRYEQYF. The J gene is TRBJ2-7, the V gene TRBV30; D may be TRBD1 (5 bases). Germline CDR1 and CDR2: GTSNPN and SVGIG (reference sequence). CDR3 length: 13 residues. The V end lost 3 bases, the J end lost 3 bases, and 12 bases lay between the germline ends.

The V and J genes are TRBV25-1 and TRBJ2-7; 7 bases agree with TRBD1. Germline-derived CDR1 and CDR2 are MGHDK and SYGVNS. Losses at the gene ends were 0 bases for V and 7 bases for J; bases not matched to a gene: 9. The CDR3 consists of 15 residues. The CDR3 nucleotides are TGTGCCAGCAGTGAATATAACAGGGGTTCTCTAGAGCAGTACTTC. Residues: CASSEYNRGSLEQYF.

This chain uses TRBV5-4 with TRBJ1-2; 11 bases fit TRBD1. Per germline, CDR1 SGHNT and CDR2 YYREEE (reference sequence). V dropped 3 bases and J dropped 7; count of bases not matched to a gene: 5. The CDR3 covers 14 residues. CDR3 bases: TGTGCCAGCAGCTGGGACAGGGGGACTGGTGGCTACACCTTC. This codes for CASSWDRGTGGYTF.

The rearrangement links TRBV9 to TRBJ2-2; 12 bases are a match to TRBD2. CDR3 length: 17 amino acids. J gave up 1 base and V 4 bases, and 5 bases lay outside the gene matches. Germline V gene lookup returns CDR1 SGDLS and CDR2 YYNGEE. DNA for the CDR3: TGTGCCAGCAGCCATCGGACTAGCGGGATGAACACCGGGGAGCTGTTTTTT. Translated, it gives CASSHRTSGMNTGELFF.

This chain links TRBV18 with TRBJ2-3, with unresolved D. The germline gives CDR1 KGHSH, CDR2 LQKENI. The CDR3 contains 14 residues. V lost 2 bases and J lost 2, with 8 bases in between. The CDR3 region is CASSPAADTDTQYF. CDR3 DNA sequence: TGTGCCAGCTCACCAGCGGCGGACACAGATACGCAGTATTTT.

This rearrangement joins TRBV19 to TRBJ2-6, with D possibly TRBD2 on 5 matching bases. The CDR3 is 15 amino acids. V was shortened by 3 bases and J by 4 bases, with 10 bases between the two germline ends. Germline V lookup: CDR1 LNHDA, CDR2 SQIVND (reference sequence). The CDR3 here is CASSIPGSGANVLTF. The CDR3 DNA sequence: TGTGCCAGTAGTATTCCGGGGTCCGGGGCCAACGTCCTGACTTTC.

This chain links TRBV19 with TRBJ2-2, with D perhaps TRBD2 (6 bases). With 7 bases removed from V and 6 bases from J, the gap between germline ends came to 21 bases. Germline V gene lookup returns CDR1 LNHDA and CDR2 SQIVND (reference sequence). This CDR3 is 16 amino acids long. The DNA of the CDR3 is TGTGCCAGTAAGGAGGGTTCAGTTCTTTGGGCCGGGGAGCTGTTTTTT. Protein: CASKEGSVLWAGELFF.

This clone appeared a single time. The chain is built from TRBV6-5 and TRBJ2-5; 9 nucleotides line up with TRBD1. Germline V gene data show CDR1 as MNHEY and CDR2 as SVGAGI. The CDR3 consists of 14 residues. V gave up 4 bases and J gave up 2 bases; unmatched junction bases: 2. CDR3 sequence: CASSSGQGQETQYF. The DNA of the CDR3 is TGTGCCAGCAGTTCGGGACAGGGACAAGAGACCCAGTACTTC.

V gene TRBV28 combines with J gene TRBJ2-3; D unclear. The germline V gene encodes CDR1 MDHEN and CDR2 SYDVKM. The length of the CDR3 is 14 residues. V was clipped by 5 bases and J by 4 bases, with 13 bases between them. CDR3 residues: CASSAPGVPDTQYF. CDR3 DNA sequence: TGTGCCAGCAGTGCCCCCGGAGTCCCAGATACGCAGTATTTT. The whole variable domain, remainder taken from reference TRBV28 and TRBJ2-3, is DVKVTQSSRYLVKRTGEKVFLECVQDMDHENMFWYRQDPGLGLRLIYFSYDVKMKEKGDIPEGYSVSREKKERFSLILESASTNQTSMYLCASSAPGVPDTQYFGPGTRLTVL.

The chain joins TRBV9 to TRBJ1-2; D call uncertain. Germline CDR1 is SGDLS and CDR2 is YYNGEE. Trimming stripped 3 bases from V and 0 bases from J, with 18 bases between. The CDR3 has 17 residues. Here the CDR3 DNA reads TGTGCCAGCAGCGGCGAGGCAGCCCGATTACCTAACTATGGCTACACCTTC. Translating gives CASSGEAARLPNYGYTF. Complete variable domain (other parts from reference TRBV9 and TRBJ1-2): DSGVTQTPKHLITATGQRVTLRCSPRSGDLSVYWYQQSLDQGLQFLIQYYNGEERAKGNILERFSAQQFPDLHSELNLSSLELGDSALYFCASSGEAARLPNYGYTFGSGTRLTVV.

The CDR3 protein is CASSLRSEFGEQYF. The CDR3 DNA is TGTGCCAGCAGCTTACGGTCCGAGTTCGGCGAGCAGTACTTC. V gene TRBV11-1 combines with J gene TRBJ2-7; no reliable D call. The V gene's germline CDR1 is SGHAT and CDR2 FQDESV (reference sequence). The CDR3 consists of 14 residues. Trimming shortened V by 2 bases and J by 6 bases, and 14 bases separated the two germline ends.